Listed below are T cell receptor beta chains from one sample, sequenced in a study of blood T cell repertoires in COVID-19. TCRdb's table, derived via immunoSEQ multiplex PCR, lists solely in-frame clones and lacks some. The table lists 60,000 to 70,000 clones, roughly 80% of them singletons. Input material: peripheral blood. The origin of the receptors is a human donor in a cohort sampled during active COVID-19. The CDR3 runs from the conserved cysteine through the conserved F or W. The order of the fields is D gene, V gene, clone size, J gene, CDR3 DNA, CDR3 protein. A D gene is named only where the DNA matches it firmly. Size tells how often a clone was seen (once, few, many) or the class of an expanded clone, and some rows leave it out.

NA	TRBV28	NA	TRBJ1-2	TGTGCCAGCAGTCCACAGATCTATGGCTACACCTTC	CASSPQIYGYTF
NA	TRBV19	NA	TRBJ1-2	TGTGCCAGTAGTATAGGCTTGGAAGGACTCAGTGGCTATGGCTACACCTTC	CASSIGLEGLSGYGYTF
NA	TRBV2	once	TRBJ1-1	TGTGCCAGCAGGATACACCTGAACACTGAAGCTTTCTTT	CASRIHLNTEAFF
NA	TRBV5-5	many	TRBJ1-3	TGTGCCAGCAGCCTCACAGAGAACCCTGGAAACACCATATATTTT	CASSLTENPGNTIYF
NA	TRBV7-9	few	TRBJ1-2	TGTGCCAGCAGCACGCAGGGTACCTATGGCTACACCTTC	CASSTQGTYGYTF
TRBD2	TRBV30	NA	TRBJ2-3	TGTGCCTGGAGTGTAGGTGCGGGGGGCATCACAGATACGCAGTATTTT	CAWSVGAGGITDTQYF
NA	TRBV28	NA	TRBJ2-2	TGTGCCAGCGAAGTTCTTTCGGTCCCCGGGGAGCTGTTTTTT	CASEVLSVPGELFF
TRBD2	TRBV4-2	NA	TRBJ2-1	TGTGCCAGCAGCCAAGGGACTAGCGGGGACAATGAGCAGTTCTTC	CASSQGTSGDNEQFF
NA	TRBV9	NA	TRBJ1-2	TGTGCCAGCAGCGTTTTCAGCTATGGCTACACCTTC	CASSVFSYGYTF
TRBD1	TRBV29-1	NA	TRBJ1-3	TGCAGCGTGGAAGCGACAGGGGTTGGAAACACCATATATTTT	CSVEATGVGNTIYF
NA	TRBV12-3/TRBV12-4	once	TRBJ2-7	TGTGCCAGCAGTTTAACAGGGACCTACGAGCAGTACTTC	CASSLTGTYEQYF
NA	TRBV21-1	NA	TRBJ2-7	TGTGCCAGCAGCGGCCGACAGAGACCCGTCCTGCGTGGCGAGCAGTACTTC	CASSGRQRPVLRGEQYF
TRBD2	TRBV5-1	once	TRBJ2-5	TGCGCCAGCAGCTTCGCCGGAGTTGGGACTAGCGAACAAGAGACCCAGTACTTC	CASSFAGVGTSEQETQYF
TRBD1	TRBV2	once	TRBJ2-7	TGTGCCAGCACCCGGGACAGGGGTCGGGAGCAGTACTTC	CASTRDRGREQYF
TRBD1	TRBV7-9	many	TRBJ1-2	TGTGCCAGCACCATACCTATGACAGGGGGCTCTAACTATGGCTACACCTTC	CASTIPMTGGSNYGYTF
TRBD1	TRBV9	NA	TRBJ1-2	TGTGCCAGCAGATTCCGGGACAGGGATAACTATGGCTACACCTTC	CASRFRDRDNYGYTF
NA	TRBV7-2	NA	TRBJ2-5	TGTGCCAGCAGCTTACGGAGGGAGACCCAGTACTTC	CASSLRRETQYF
TRBD2	TRBV7-2	NA	TRBJ2-6	TGTGCCAGCAGCTTTACCAGCGGGGGACTCTCTGGGGCCAACGTCCTGACTTTC	CASSFTSGGLSGANVLTF
NA	TRBV7-2	NA	TRBJ2-5	TGTGCCAGCAGCTTATCCCTGATGGCCAGCCAGTACTTC	CASSLSLMASQYF
NA	TRBV3-1/TRBV3-2	NA	TRBJ2-7	TGTGCCAGCAGCCAAAGGGGTGGTACGGGCTACGAGCAGTACTTC	CASSQRGGTGYEQYF
TRBD1	TRBV29-1	few	TRBJ2-7	TGCAGCGCAGCCCGGGACAGAGCCTACGAGCAGTACTTC	CSAARDRAYEQYF
TRBD1	TRBV28	NA	TRBJ2-1	TGTGCCAGCAGAAGACAGGGCAATGAGCAGTTCTTC	CASRRQGNEQFF
TRBD1	TRBV19	NA	TRBJ2-7	TGTGCCAGTAGTCGTCGATATGCAGCGGACAGGGATCCCTACGAGCAGTACTTC	CASSRRYAADRDPYEQYF
TRBD1	TRBV7-3	NA	TRBJ1-2	TGTGCCAGCAGCTTAACGGGGACAGGGGGCGCACAGGATGGCTACACCTTC	CASSLTGTGGAQDGYTF
TRBD2	TRBV5-1	NA	TRBJ2-1	TGCGCCAGCAGCCCGCTAGCGGGGGGAGAAAATGAGCAGTTCTTC	CASSPLAGGENEQFF
NA	TRBV18	NA	TRBJ1-1	TGTGCCAGCTCGGTCGGGAGGAGGCAGAACACTGAAGCTTTCTTT	CASSVGRRQNTEAFF
NA	TRBV14	few	TRBJ1-2	TGTGCCAGCAGCCAAGATACGTCTTGGGGAGGCCGCAGGGGCTACACCTTC	CASSQDTSWGGRRGYTF
TRBD1	TRBV30	NA	TRBJ1-2	TGTGCCTGGAGTCGGGACAGGGAGGCCTATGGCTACACCTTC	CAWSRDREAYGYTF
NA	TRBV7-9	NA	TRBJ2-7	TGTGCCAGCAGCTTCTTGGACTCAGCCCTCTACGAGCAGTACTTC	CASSFLDSALYEQYF
TRBD2	TRBV7-3	NA	TRBJ2-3	TGTGCCAGCAGCCAAGGGACTAGCGGGAGCAGCACAGATACGCAGTATTTT	CASSQGTSGSSTDTQYF
TRBD2	TRBV2	NA	TRBJ2-3	TGTGCCAGCAGTGTCCTAGCGGGTAGCACAGATACGCAGTATTTT	CASSVLAGSTDTQYF
NA	TRBV27	NA	TRBJ2-2	TGTGCCAGCAGTCTAGGGGTCGGGGAGCTGTTTTTT	CASSLGVGELFF
TRBD1	TRBV18	NA	TRBJ2-1	TGTGCCAGCTCACTAGGGACAGGGTCCTACAATGAGCAGTTCTTC	CASSLGTGSYNEQFF
NA	TRBV7-3	NA	TRBJ2-7	TGTGCCAGCAGCTTAAGTGGAGGGATCAGCGAGCAGTACTTC	CASSLSGGISEQYF
TRBD1	TRBV19	NA	TRBJ1-3	TGTGCCAGTTGGGACAGGGCCGGTGGAAACACCATATATTTT	CASWDRAGGNTIYF
TRBD1	TRBV5-1	NA	TRBJ2-2	TGCGCCAGCAGCTTGGATACAGGGGAGTTCACCGGGGAGCTGTTTTTT	CASSLDTGEFTGELFF
NA	TRBV11-3	NA	TRBJ2-3	TGTGCCAGCAGCCCTAGACAGCTAAGCACAGATACGCAGTATTTT	CASSPRQLSTDTQYF
TRBD1	TRBV6-5	NA	TRBJ1-1	TGTGCCAGCAGTTACGACAGGGGGCGTACTGAAGCTTTCTTT	CASSYDRGRTEAFF
TRBD2	TRBV6-2/TRBV6-3	NA	TRBJ2-1	TGTGCCAGCAGTTCCCGGGCTAGCGGGGGCCTTTACAATGAGCAGTTCTTC	CASSSRASGGLYNEQFF
NA	TRBV3-1/TRBV3-2	few	TRBJ1-3	TGTGCCAGCAGCTTCCGACAGGCTGGAAACACCATATATTTT	CASSFRQAGNTIYF
TRBD2	TRBV2	NA	TRBJ2-2	TGTGCCAGCAGAAGACTAGCGGGGGCGAACACCGGGGAGCTGTTTTTT	CASRRLAGANTGELFF
TRBD1	TRBV2	few	TRBJ1-2	TGTGCCAGCTGGGACAGCCGGAGGGGCTACACCTTC	CASWDSRRGYTF
NA	TRBV25-1	NA	TRBJ2-5	TGTGCCAGCAGTTGGCAGTTGATCGAGACCCAGTACTTC	CASSWQLIETQYF
NA	TRBV7-2	NA	TRBJ2-2	TGTGCCAGCAGCTTACAAGCGGGCGCGAACACCGGGGAGCTGTTTTTT	CASSLQAGANTGELFF
NA	TRBV7-2	NA	TRBJ1-6	TGTGCCAGCAGTTCTCTGTATAATTCACCCCTCCACTTT	CASSSLYNSPLHF
NA	TRBV5-6	few	TRBJ2-7	TGTGCCAGCAGCTTGAGGGGGTCCAACGAGCAGTACTTC	CASSLRGSNEQYF
NA	TRBV11-2	NA	TRBJ1-2	TGTGCCAGCAGCTTAGCTTACAGGGAGGGCCTAAGCTACACCTTC	CASSLAYREGLSYTF
NA	TRBV19	once	TRBJ1-2	TGTGCCAGTCTTAGAACCGGGGAAGCGAACTATGGCTACACCTTC	CASLRTGEANYGYTF
NA	TRBV7-3	few	TRBJ2-2	TGTGCCTCCAGACCCGGGGGATATGGCACCGGGGAGCTGTTTTTT	CASRPGGYGTGELFF
NA	TRBV7-8	NA	TRBJ1-3	TGTGCCAGCAGCCGAACCGGGACAACCGACTCTGGAAACACCATATATTTT	CASSRTGTTDSGNTIYF
NA	TRBV28	once	TRBJ2-5	TGTGCCAGCAGTTTCAGGGGGACCCAGTACTTC	CASSFRGTQYF
TRBD2	TRBV7-6	NA	TRBJ2-2	TGTGCCAGCAGCTTAATAGTCGCAAGCGGGGAGGGGACCGGGGAGCTGTTTTTT	CASSLIVASGEGTGELFF
NA	TRBV4-1	NA	TRBJ2-3	TGCGCCAGCACGAAGTCTACGCTAGGAGATACGCAGTATTTT	CASTKSTLGDTQYF
NA	TRBV14	NA	TRBJ1-1	TGTGCCAGCAGCCAAACCAGGGGCACTGAAGCTTTCTTT	CASSQTRGTEAFF
NA	TRBV19	NA	TRBJ2-5	TGTGCCAGTAGTATAGGCCCCGGGGAAAAGACCCAGTACTTC	CASSIGPGEKTQYF
NA	TRBV6-2/TRBV6-3	few	TRBJ2-7	TGTGCCAGCAGTTCCCAGGGGCCGAGCTCCTACGAGCAGTACTTC	CASSSQGPSSYEQYF
TRBD1	TRBV11-2	NA	TRBJ1-4	TGTGCCAGCAGCCCTGGGAGGGTCCAGGGGGCCCGCCCTAATGAAAAACTGTTTTTT	CASSPGRVQGARPNEKLFF
NA	TRBV7-2	few	TRBJ1-3	TGTGCCAGCAGCTTAGCGGGGAGCTCTGGAAACACCATATATTTT	CASSLAGSSGNTIYF
NA	TRBV2	NA	TRBJ1-2	TGTGCCAGCTCTGGGAGCATGACAGGTCTTTATAACTATGGCTACACCTTC	CASSGSMTGLYNYGYTF